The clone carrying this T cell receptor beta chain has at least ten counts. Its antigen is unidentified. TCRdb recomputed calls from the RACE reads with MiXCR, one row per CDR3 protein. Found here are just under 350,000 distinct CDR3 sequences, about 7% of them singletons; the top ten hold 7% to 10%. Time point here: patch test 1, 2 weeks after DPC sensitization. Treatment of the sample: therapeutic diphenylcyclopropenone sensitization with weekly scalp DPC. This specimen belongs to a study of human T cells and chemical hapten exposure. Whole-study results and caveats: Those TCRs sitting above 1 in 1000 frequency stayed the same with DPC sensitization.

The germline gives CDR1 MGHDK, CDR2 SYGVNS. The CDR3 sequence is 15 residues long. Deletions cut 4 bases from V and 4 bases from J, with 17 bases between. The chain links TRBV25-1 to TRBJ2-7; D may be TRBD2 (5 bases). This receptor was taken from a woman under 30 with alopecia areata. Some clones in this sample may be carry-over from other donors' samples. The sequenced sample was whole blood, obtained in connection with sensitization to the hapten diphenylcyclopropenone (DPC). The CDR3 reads CASSVSGNPWYEQYF. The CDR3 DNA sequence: TGTGCCAGCAGTGTATCGGGGAATCCCTGGTACGAGCAGTACTTC.